This note documents a single T cell receptor beta chain sequence. This clonotype has at least ten counts. Its target antigen remains unknown. No quality values exist for individual bases; no much larger clone is one base distant. The method was RT-PCR. Sequenced using an Illumina HiSeq 2500. The raw public reads went through TCRdb reprocessing: fastp at Q25, MiXCR clone calling, in-frame beta chains kept. When rows share a CDR3 protein, they turn into one entry using the most common DNA and genes. This sample has around 520,000 distinct CDR3 sequences in its table, and about 10% of those were observed once. 10% of the sample goes to the ten largest clones. These data come from a study of response to subunit inactivated influenza vaccine (dated by TCRdb to between 2017 and 2018). In the study overall: The study used deep quantitative T cell receptor repertoire profiling to track responses to a trivalent subunit inactivated influenza vaccine. Study-wide findings and limitations: The authors proposed that each seasonal influenza vaccination may bring in only a limited number of new T cells.

Reading the germline V gene (reference sequence) gives CDR1 SEHNR and CDR2 FQNEAQ. Unmatched junction bases come to 9, with V trimmed by 5 bases and J by 4 bases. The CDR3 goes from the cysteine to the phenylalanine over 16 residues. CDR3 DNA is the only sequence kept; it has 48 bases, read in frame from the first base. The TCR comes from a man aged 45-65 years who received an inactivated influenza vaccine. Donor details come from another sample of the same person, matched by shared clones. The rearranged chain carries TRBV7-9 and TRBJ2-1, and 9 bases in between align with TRBD2. The specimen was PBMCs from blood, collected on the day of vaccination. The CDR3 region: CASSPPGTSRYNEQFF. The DNA is as follows: TGTGCCAGCAGCCCTCCGGGGACTAGCAGATACAATGAGCAGTTCTTC.